This entry describes one TCR beta chain. The table lists this clonotype with a count of one. The specificity of this receptor is unknown. No per-base quality is available; no much larger clone lies one base away. The record originates from a study of blood T cells in healthy people across ages (dated by TCRdb to between 2014 and 2017). In terms of the full investigation: Template switching captured roughly one uniquely barcoded TCR beta cDNA molecule per two T cells in model experiments. The study measured age-related changes in TCR beta repertoire diversity using deep sequencing normalized with unique cDNA molecular identifiers. Donors were grouped into four age groups: young (average about 15 years), middle-aged (about 38), aged (about 60) and long-lived (just over 80). Donors of different ages were randomly distributed across sequencing lanes to avoid experimental bias. Two additional independent replicas of 1 million unique cDNA reads from the same blood draw were analyzed for two donors (one aged 18 to 29 and one aged 80 or older). Results the study describes overall, beyond this receptor: Estimates of total diversity from one million sequenced T cells were regarded as lower bounds and underestimates. A strong correlation was found between observed TCR beta diversity and the percentage of naive T cells measured by flow cytometry. Because donor CMV infection status was unknown, age-related changes in expanded clonotypes were potentially confounded. Compared with the aged group, more naive CD4+ T cells, fewer expanded clones and increased TCR diversity were shown by the long-lived group, suggesting age selection. Observed TCR beta diversity per million T cells fell roughly linearly with age, and a significant reduction was already apparent by age approximately 41. Since profiling was done on bulk unsorted PBMCs, naive and antigen-experienced compartments could not be conclusively compared.

The library came from 5' RACE. Sequencing instrument: Illumina HiSeq 2500. A second PCR of about 6 to 11 cycles was run with a J-beta primer mix and a sample-barcoded 5' primer. A template-switch 5' adaptor carrying 12 random nucleotides introduced a unique molecular identifier onto each TCR beta cDNA molecule. Each sample yielded at least 2.5 million CDR3-containing paired-end reads. All of the RNA was converted into first-strand cDNA using the Mint cDNA synthesis kit, with a TRBC-specific oligonucleotide serving as the primer. Following uracil-DNA glycosylase treatment, all cDNA underwent a first 18-cycle PCR with the universal primers M1SS and BC2_uni_R. Turning to the authors' computational methods: For normalization, 1 million high-quality reads were randomly selected from each sample, with every read carrying a distinct molecular identifier. Instead of being binned into consensus sequences, reads that shared molecular identifiers were thrown out. CDR3 identification, clonotype clustering and error correction used MiTCR with a Q25 quality threshold and the strictest error-elimination algorithm. A nonparametric unseen species model with Euler transformation was used to estimate lower-bound total TCR beta diversity. TCRdb reran the public reads through fastp at Q25 and MiXCR, keeping productive beta chains. Every CDR3 protein is listed once, alongside the most common genes and DNA of its rows. These V and J calls derive from TCRdb rather than the authors' analysis. The sample yields 1.2 million to 1.5 million distinct CDR3 sequences; approximately 63% were counted once. The top ten clonotypes cover over 5.5% of the sample.

V lost 4 bases and J lost 6 bases; the stretch between them is 18 bases long. There are 15 amino acids in the CDR3, from cysteine to phenylalanine inclusive. Here the CDR3 DNA is all that survives: 45 bases in frame from base 1. Via the germline V gene (reference sequence), CDR1 is MNHEY and CDR2 SMNVEV. Systemically healthy Caucasian individuals from Russia, roughly 40 in total and aged about 6 to 90 years, were included as donors. Around 9.7 milliliters of peripheral blood were collected from each donor into EDTA-treated Vacutainer tubes. Ficoll-Paque density-gradient centrifugation was used to isolate PBMCs, with at least 6 million per sample. Trizol reagent was used to extract total RNA from the PBMCs, yielding at least 5 micrograms per sample. For every donor, flow cytometry on a PBMC aliquot measured the percentage of naive CD45RAhigh/CD27high T cells.

The rearranged chain carries TRBV27 and TRBJ1-1, with TRBD1 tentatively as D gene (5 bases match). The receptor was isolated from a man aged 18 to 29 in good health. Sequenced: blood. The nucleotide sequence reads TGTGCCAGCAGTTCCCCCGCGTCAGGGAGTGCTGAAGCTTTCTTT. The translation is CASSSPASGSAEAFF.